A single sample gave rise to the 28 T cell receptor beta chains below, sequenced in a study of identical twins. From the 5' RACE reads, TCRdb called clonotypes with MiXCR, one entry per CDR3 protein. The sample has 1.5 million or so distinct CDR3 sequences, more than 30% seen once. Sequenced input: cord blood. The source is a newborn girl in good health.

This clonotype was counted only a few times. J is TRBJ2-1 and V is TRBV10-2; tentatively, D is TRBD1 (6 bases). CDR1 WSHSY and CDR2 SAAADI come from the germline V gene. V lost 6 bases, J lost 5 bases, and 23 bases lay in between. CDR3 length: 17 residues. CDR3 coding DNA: TGCGCCAGCAGGACCCTTGGGGGCCACTTCCCCAACAATGAGCAGTTCTTC. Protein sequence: CASRTLGGHFPNNEQFF.

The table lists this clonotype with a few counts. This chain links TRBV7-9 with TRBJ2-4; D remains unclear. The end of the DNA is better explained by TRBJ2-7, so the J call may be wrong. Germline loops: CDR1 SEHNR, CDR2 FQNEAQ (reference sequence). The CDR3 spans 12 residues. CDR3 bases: TGTGCCAGCAGCTTAGGGGCAGACGAGCAGTACTTC. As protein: CASSLGADEQYF.

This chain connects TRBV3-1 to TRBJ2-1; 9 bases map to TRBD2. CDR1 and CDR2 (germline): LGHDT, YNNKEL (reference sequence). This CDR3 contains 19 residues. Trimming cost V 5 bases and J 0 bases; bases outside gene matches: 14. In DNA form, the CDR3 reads TGTGCCAGCAGCTTGAGGGACCTAGCGGGGATCTGCTCCTACAATGAGCAGTTCTTC. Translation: CASSLRDLAGICSYNEQFF.

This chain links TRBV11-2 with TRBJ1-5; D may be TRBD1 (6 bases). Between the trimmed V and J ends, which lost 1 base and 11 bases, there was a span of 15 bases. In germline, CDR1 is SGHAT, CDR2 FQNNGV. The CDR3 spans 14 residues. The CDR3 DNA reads TGTGCCAGCAGCTTAGCGACAGGCCCTCGGACCCAGCATTTT. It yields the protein CASSLATGPRTQHF.

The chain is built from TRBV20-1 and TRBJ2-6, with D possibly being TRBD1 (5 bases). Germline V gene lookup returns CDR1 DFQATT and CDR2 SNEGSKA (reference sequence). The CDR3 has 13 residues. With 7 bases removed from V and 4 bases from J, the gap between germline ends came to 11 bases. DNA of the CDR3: TGCAGTGAGTTATCAGGGGGGGCCAACGTCCTGACTTTC. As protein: CSELSGGANVLTF.

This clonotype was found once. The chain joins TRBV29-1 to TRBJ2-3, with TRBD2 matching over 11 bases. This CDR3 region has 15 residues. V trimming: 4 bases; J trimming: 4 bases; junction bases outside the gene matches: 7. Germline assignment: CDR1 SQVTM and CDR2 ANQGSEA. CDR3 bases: TGCAGCGTTGGTGTGACTAGCGGGGCCCCAGATACGCAGTATTTT. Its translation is CSVGVTSGAPDTQYF.

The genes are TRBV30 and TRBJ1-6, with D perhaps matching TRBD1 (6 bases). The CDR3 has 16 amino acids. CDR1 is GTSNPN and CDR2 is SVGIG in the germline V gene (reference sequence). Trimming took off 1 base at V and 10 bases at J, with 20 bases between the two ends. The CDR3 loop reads CAWSGRTVTTFSPLHF. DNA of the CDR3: TGTGCCTGGAGTGGTCGGACAGTCACCACGTTCTCACCCCTCCACTTT.

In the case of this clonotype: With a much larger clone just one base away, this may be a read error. CDR3 sequence (DNA): TGTGCCAGCAGTTACGGAGAAGAGACCCAGTTCTTC. This translates into CASSYGEETQFF. The chain recombines TRBV6-6 with TRBJ2-1; D gene unclear. In germline, CDR1 is MNHNY, CDR2 SVGAGI (reference sequence). The CDR3 extends over 12 amino acids. With 2 bases removed from V and 13 bases from J, the gap between germline ends came to 12 bases.

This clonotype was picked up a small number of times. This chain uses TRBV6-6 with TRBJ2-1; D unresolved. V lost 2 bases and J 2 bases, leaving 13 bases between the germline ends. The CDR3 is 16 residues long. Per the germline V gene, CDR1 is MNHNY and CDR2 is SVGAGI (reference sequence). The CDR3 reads CASSYVSSRTYNEQFF. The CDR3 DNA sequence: TGTGCCAGCAGTTACGTGAGTAGCAGGACCTACAATGAGCAGTTCTTC.

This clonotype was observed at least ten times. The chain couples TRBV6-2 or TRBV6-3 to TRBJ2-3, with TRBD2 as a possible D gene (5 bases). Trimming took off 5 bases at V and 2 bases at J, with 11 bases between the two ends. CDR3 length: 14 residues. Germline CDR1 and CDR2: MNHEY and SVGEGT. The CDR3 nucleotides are TGTGCCAGCAGTGTAAGCGGTCCCACAGATACGCAGTATTTT. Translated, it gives CASSVSGPTDTQYF.

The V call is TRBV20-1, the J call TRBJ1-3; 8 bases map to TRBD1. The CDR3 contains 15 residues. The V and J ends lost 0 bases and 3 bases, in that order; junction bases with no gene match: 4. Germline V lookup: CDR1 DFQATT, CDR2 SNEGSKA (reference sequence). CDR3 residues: CSARDRGQGGNTIYF. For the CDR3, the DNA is TGCAGTGCTAGAGATAGAGGACAGGGTGGAAACACCATATATTTT.

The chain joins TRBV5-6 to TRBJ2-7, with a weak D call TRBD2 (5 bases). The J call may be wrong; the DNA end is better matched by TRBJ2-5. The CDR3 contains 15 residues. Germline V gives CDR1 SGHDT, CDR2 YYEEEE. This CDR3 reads CASSFYSSRGETQYF. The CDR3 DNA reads TGTGCCAGCAGCTTCTATAGCTCCAGAGGGGAGACCCAGTACTTC.

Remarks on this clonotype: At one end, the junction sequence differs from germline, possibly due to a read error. CDR3 sequence reads: CASSSGLARNEQYF. In DNA form, the CDR3 reads TGTGCTAGCAGCTCTGGACTAGCGCGGAATGAGCAGTACTTC. V usage is TRBV7-7 and J usage is TRBJ2-5, with 9 bases identical to TRBD2. The CDR3 spans 14 residues. In germline, CDR1 is SSHAT, CDR2 FNYEAQ (reference sequence).

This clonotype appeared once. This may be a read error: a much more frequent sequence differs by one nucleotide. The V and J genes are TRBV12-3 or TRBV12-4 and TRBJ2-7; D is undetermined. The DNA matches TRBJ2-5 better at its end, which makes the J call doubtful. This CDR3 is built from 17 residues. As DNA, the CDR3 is TGTGCCAGCAGTCTGACTCGAGGAAACACTACTTGGGAGACCCAGTACTTC. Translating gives CASSLTRGNTTWETQYF.

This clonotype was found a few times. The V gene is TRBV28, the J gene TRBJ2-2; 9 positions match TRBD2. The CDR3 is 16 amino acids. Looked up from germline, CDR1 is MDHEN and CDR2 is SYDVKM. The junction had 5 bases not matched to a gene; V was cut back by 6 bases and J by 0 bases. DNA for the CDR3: TGTGCCAGCAGCCCAGGGACTAGCCCGAACACCGGGGAGCTGTTTTTT. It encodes CASSPGTSPNTGELFF. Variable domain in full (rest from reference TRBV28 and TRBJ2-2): DVKVTQSSRYLVKRTGEKVFLECVQDMDHENMFWYRQDPGLGLRLIYFSYDVKMKEKGDIPEGYSVSREKKERFSLILESASTNQTSMYLCASSPGTSPNTGELFFGEGSRLTVL.

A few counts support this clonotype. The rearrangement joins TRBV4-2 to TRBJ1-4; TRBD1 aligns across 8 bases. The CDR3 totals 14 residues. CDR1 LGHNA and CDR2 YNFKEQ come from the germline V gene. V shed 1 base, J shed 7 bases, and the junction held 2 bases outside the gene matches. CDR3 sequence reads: CASSQGQGFEKLFF. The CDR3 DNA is TGTGCCAGCAGCCAAGGACAGGGGTTTGAAAAACTGTTTTTT.

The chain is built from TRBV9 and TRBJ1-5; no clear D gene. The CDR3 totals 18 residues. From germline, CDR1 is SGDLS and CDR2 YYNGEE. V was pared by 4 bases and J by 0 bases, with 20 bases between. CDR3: CASSRGPMTSFSNQPQHF. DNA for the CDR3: TGTGCCAGCAGCCGAGGACCAATGACCTCTTTTAGCAATCAGCCCCAGCATTTT.

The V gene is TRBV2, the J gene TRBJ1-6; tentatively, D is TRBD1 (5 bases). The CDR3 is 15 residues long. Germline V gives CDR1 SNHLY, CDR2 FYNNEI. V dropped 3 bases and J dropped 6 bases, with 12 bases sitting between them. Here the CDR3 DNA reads TGTGCCAGCAGTGATCAGGGTCACGGTAATTCACCCCTCCACTTT. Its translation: CASSDQGHGNSPLHF.

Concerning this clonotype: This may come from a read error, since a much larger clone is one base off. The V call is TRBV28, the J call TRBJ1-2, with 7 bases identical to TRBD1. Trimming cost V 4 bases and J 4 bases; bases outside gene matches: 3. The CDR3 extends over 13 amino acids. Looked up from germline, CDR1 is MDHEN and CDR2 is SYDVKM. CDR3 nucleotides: TGTGCCAGCAGTTGCCCAGGGGGCTATGGCTACACCTTC. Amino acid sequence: CASSCPGGYGYTF.

The CDR3: CATSDLAGGPDNEQFF. In nucleotides, the CDR3 is TGTGCCACCAGTGATCTAGCGGGAGGGCCGGACAATGAGCAGTTCTTC. V usage is TRBV24-1 and J usage is TRBJ2-1; 12 bases are shared with TRBD2. CDR3 length: 16 residues. The V segment lost 3 bases and the J segment 5 bases; nucleotides outside the gene matches: 4. The germline V gene encodes CDR1 KGHDR and CDR2 SFDVKD.

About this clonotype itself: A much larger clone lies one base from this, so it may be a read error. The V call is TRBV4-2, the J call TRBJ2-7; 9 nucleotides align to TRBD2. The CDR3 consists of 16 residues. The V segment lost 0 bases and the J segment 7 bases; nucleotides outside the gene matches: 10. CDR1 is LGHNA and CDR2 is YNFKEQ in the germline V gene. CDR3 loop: CASSQDERGAYNEQYF. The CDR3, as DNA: TGTGCCAGCAGCCAAGATGAGCGGGGGGCCTACAATGAGCAGTACTTC.

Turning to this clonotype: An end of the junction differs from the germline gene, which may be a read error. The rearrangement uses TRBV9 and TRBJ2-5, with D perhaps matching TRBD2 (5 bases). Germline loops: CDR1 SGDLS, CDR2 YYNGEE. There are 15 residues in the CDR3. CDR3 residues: CAGSVEGQTYNEQYF. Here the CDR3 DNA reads TGTGCCGGCAGCGTAGAGGGTCAGACCTACAATGAGCAGTACTTC.

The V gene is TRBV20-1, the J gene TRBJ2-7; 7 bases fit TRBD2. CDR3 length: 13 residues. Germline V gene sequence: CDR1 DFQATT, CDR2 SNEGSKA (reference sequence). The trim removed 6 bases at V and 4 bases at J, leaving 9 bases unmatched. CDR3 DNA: TGCAGTGCGTGCCCTAGCGGAACGTACGAGCAGTACTTC. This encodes CSACPSGTYEQYF.

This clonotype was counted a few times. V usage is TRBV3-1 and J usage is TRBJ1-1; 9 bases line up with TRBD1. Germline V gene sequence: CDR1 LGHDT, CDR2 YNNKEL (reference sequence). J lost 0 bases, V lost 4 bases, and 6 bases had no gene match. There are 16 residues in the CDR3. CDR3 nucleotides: TGTGCCAGCAGCCCCCGGGACAGGGTCATGAACACTGAAGCTTTCTTT. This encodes CASSPRDRVMNTEAFF.

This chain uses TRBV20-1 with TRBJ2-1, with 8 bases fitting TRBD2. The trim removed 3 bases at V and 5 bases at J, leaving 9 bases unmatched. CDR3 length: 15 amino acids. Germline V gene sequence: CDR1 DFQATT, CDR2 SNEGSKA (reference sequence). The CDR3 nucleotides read TGCAGTGCTAGGCTCCGCGGGGGGCGACACAATGAGCAGTTCTTC. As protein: CSARLRGGRHNEQFF.

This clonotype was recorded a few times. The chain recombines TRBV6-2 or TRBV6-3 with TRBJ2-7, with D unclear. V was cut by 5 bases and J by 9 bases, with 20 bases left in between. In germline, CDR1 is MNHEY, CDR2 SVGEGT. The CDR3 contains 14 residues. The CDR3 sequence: CASSKTGPTLGQYF. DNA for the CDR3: TGTGCCAGCAGTAAAACCGGACCAACACTCGGGCAGTACTTC.

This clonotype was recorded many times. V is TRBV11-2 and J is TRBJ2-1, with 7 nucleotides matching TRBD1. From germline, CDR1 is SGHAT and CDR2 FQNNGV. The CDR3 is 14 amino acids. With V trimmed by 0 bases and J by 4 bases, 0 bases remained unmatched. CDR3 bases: TGTGCCAGCAGCTTAGAGGGACAGTACAATGAGCAGTTCTTC. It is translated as CASSLEGQYNEQFF.

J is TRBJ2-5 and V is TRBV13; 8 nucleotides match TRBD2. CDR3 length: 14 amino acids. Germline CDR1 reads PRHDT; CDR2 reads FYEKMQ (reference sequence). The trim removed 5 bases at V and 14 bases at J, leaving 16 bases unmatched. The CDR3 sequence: CASSAQLAAREHYF. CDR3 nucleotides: TGTGCCAGCAGCGCCCAACTAGCGGCGAGAGAGCACTACTTC.